This entry concerns a single T cell receptor beta chain. 13 Jbeta primers and 60 Vbeta primers were used for the PCR. Sequenced by immunoSEQ multiplex PCR; TCRdb stores in-frame clones only, minus some. The sample yields hundreds of thousands of clones, around 84% seen once. This sample is drawn from a study of cytomegalovirus exposure and HLA in healthy donors. V was clipped by 2 bases and J by 2 bases; unmatched bases: 8. This CDR3 spans 18 amino acids. The germline V gene encodes CDR1 SGHAT and CDR2 FQDESV (reference sequence). The material sequenced was PBMCs. V usage is TRBV11-1 and J usage is TRBJ2-1; TRBD2 agrees at 11 bases. This sequence originates from a girl under 10 years old in good health and CMV-seronegative. CDR3 coding DNA: TGTGCCAGCAGCTTACCCACTAGCGGGAGCTCGGCCTACAATGAGCAGTTCTTC. The encoded protein is CASSLPTSGSSAYNEQFF. Full variable domain (outside the CDR3, taken from reference TRBV11-1 and TRBJ2-1): EAEVAQSPRYKITEKSQAVAFWCDPISGHATLYWYRQILGQGPELLVQFQDESVVDDSQLPKDRFSAERLKGVDSTLKIQPAELGDSAMYLCASSLPTSGSSAYNEQFFGPGTRLTVL.